This T cell receptor beta chain was identified in a study of cytomegalovirus exposure and HLA in healthy donors. Study-wide background: Researchers previously reported finding about 110 million unique TCR beta sequences from around 200 million T cells. Study results and caveats: The CMV antigen specificity of a few CMV-associated chains was confirmed through in vitro analysis. Rarity marked most TCR sequences, yet some public TCRs occurred in many donors. Owing to their indistinguishability, certain V segments, notably TRBV6-2 and TRBV6-3, were excluded.

J was trimmed by 3 bases and V by 0 bases; bases with no gene match: 5. The CDR3 spans 16 residues. Germline assignment: CDR1 SGHDT and CDR2 YYEEEE. About this clone itself: The antigen is not known.

The PCR had 60 Vbeta and 13 Jbeta primers. Clones were sequenced by immunoSEQ multiplex PCR, and TCRdb holds only the in-frame ones, with some missing. This table holds under 200,000 clones, about 13% found once. V gene TRBV5-6 combines with J gene TRBJ2-5, with 10 bases lining up with TRBD1. Source material: PBMCs. This TCR was sampled from a man aged 50 or older in good health and CMV-seropositive. CDR3 region: CASSLVGQGFEETQYF. CDR3 nucleotide sequence: TGTGCCAGCAGCTTGGTGGGACAGGGGTTCGAAGAGACCCAGTACTTC.